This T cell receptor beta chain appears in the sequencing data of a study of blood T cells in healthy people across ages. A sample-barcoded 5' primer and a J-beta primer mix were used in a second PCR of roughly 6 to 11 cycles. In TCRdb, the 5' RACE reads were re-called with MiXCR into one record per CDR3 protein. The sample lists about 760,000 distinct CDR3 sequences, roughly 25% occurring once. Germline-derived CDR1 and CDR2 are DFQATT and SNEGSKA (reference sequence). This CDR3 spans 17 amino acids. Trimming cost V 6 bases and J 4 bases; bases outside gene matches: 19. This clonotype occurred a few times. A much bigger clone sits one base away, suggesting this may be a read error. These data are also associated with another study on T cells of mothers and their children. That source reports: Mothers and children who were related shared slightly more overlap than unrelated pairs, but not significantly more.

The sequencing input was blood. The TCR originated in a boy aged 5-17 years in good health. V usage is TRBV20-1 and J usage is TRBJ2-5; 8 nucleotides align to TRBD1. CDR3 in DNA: TGCAGTGCCAGTGGAGGACAGGGTGCCAAGATGGGAGAGACCCAGTACTTC. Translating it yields CSASGGQGAKMGETQYF.